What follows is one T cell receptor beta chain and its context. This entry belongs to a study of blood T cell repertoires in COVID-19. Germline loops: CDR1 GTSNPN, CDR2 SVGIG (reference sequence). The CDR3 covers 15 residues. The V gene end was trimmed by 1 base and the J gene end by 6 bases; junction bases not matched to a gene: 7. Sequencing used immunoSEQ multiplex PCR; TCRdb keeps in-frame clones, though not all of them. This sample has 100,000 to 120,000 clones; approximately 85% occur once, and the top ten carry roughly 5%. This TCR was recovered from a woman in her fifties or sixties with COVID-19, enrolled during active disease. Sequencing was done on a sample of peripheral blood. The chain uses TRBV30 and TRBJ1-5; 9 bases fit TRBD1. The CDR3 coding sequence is TGTGCCTGGAGTGAGGGGGACAGGGAAGGTCAGCCCCAGCATTTT. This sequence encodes CAWSEGDREGQPQHF.